This note documents a single T cell receptor beta chain sequence. Its specific antigen is unknown. No base quality information exists; no much larger clone differs at one position. The CDR3 goes from the cysteine to the phenylalanine over 15 residues. The read is trimmed to its CDR3 DNA, 45 bases read in frame from base 1. Between the V and J ends, shortened by 0 bases and 5 bases respectively, the junction contains 11 bases. Via the germline V gene, CDR1 is MNHEY and CDR2 SVGAGI. TCRbeta CDR3 regions were amplified from genomic DNA using the immunoSEQ Assay, a bias-controlled multiplex PCR. In the source study's methods: The number of nucleated cells in each sample was estimated by amplification of reference gene primers within the assay. Sequence reads were collapsed and filtered to measure the absolute abundance of every unique TCRbeta CDR3 rearrangement. For each sample, productive Simpson clonality was calculated as the square root of Simpson's diversity index over productive rearrangements. TCRdb took over this immuneACCESS table, retaining in-frame rearrangements with V and J assigned. Such tables are incomplete; in checked studies, under half of the missing clones stem from an unresolved V gene, and the remainder is unexplained. That table is the source of V, J and clone size, and D and trimming were worked out from the DNA. This sample holds about 150,000 clones; about 79% were observed only once. Of the sample, 7.2% falls within the top ten clones.

Whole blood was collected in K2EDTA tubes by collaborating institutions according to the institutions' own protocols. For TCRbeta analysis, collaborator samples were shipped as frozen whole blood, as isolated PBMCs, or as DNA extracted from either sample type. This entry belongs to a study of blood T cell repertoires in COVID-19 (dated by TCRdb to 2020 to 2021). With regard to the full study: The collaborator samples originated in the United States, Italy and Spain and spanned the acute and convalescent phases of COVID-19. The material from the prospective study consisted of cDNA or gDNA derived from T cells, B-cell-depleted T cells, or PBMCs. Subjects who had been exposed to COVID-19, were actively infected with it, or had recovered from it provided the deeply sampled blood TCRbeta repertoires that made up the dataset. The repertoires were released in a freely available public database intended as a resource for research on the immune response to SARS-CoV-2. The samples were drawn from two sources: the first 160 participants of the ongoing ImmuneRACE study, and 1,200 or so subjects contributed by 6 global collaborators. The sample metadata nearly always contained a de-identified subject ID, COVID-19 status, age in years and sex. Where HLA class I and class II types were available, the types were taken from metadata supplied by the sample provider, not from assay-based typing. Paper-wide results and their limitations: The amount of clinical and demographic metadata varied by source and participant and was provided uncurated.

The specimen was peripheral blood. The chain joins TRBV6-5 to TRBJ2-4; the D gene is perhaps TRBD2, from 5 matching bases. This receptor was identified in a woman aged 50 to 60 in a cohort sampled during active or convalescent COVID-19. CDR3 loop: CASSYSNGIENIQYF. The bases are TGTGCCAGCAGTTACTCGAACGGGATCGAAAACATTCAGTACTTC.